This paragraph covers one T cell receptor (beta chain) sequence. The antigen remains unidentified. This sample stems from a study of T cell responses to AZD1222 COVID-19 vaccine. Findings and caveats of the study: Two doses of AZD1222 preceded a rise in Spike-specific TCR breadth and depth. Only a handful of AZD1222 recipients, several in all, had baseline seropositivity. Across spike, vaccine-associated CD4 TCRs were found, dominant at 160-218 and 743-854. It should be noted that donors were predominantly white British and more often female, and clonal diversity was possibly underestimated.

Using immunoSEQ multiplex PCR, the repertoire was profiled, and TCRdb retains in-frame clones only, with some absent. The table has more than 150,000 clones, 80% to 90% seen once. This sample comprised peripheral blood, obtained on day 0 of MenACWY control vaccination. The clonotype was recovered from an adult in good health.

In nucleotides, the CDR3 is TGTGCCAGCAGCCAAGGCTTGGCCAGGGGCTCTGGGGCCAACGTCCTGACTTTC. Encoded protein: CASSQGLARGSGANVLTF. The chain recombines TRBV3-1 (or the pseudogene TRBV3-2) with TRBJ2-6; TRBD1 is a possible D gene (6 bases). Germline-derived CDR1 and CDR2 are LGHDT and YNNKEL (reference sequence). Trimming took 1 base from V and 0 from J, leaving 13 bases between them. The CDR3 length is 18 residues.